The clone carrying this T cell receptor beta chain was seen only a few times. What it binds is unknown. This record comes from a study of T-cell memory formation after mild COVID-19. Overall study context: TCR clusters largely stayed donor specific. Findings of the study overall: The finding that pre-infection memory included some responding clones suggested that cross-reactive memory joined.

This CDR3 comprises 15 residues. The germline gives CDR1 SGHTA, CDR2 FQGTGA. The V end was cut by 1 base, the J end by 6 bases, with 14 bases between. TCRdb analysed the 5' RACE reads with MiXCR anew, one entry per CDR3 protein. The sample holds nearly 110,000 distinct CDR3 sequences, 9.5% to 15% seen once. The material sequenced was PBMCs or a T cell subset sorted from them (not recorded which). The chain joins TRBV7-3 to TRBJ2-3; D is possibly TRBD2 (5 bases). The sequence derives from an adult woman who had mild COVID-19 (a few samples of this study predate the infection). Cell type and time point are not known. The CDR3 coding sequence is TGTGCCAGCAGCTTAAGCCCCACACAGCGGGATACGCAGTATTTT. This sequence encodes CASSLSPTQRDTQYF.